Here is one TCR beta chain with its context. Its specificity is unknown. Some clones are missing from TCRdb's copy, which holds only in-frame ones; the method was immunoSEQ multiplex PCR. The sample has some 8,400 clones, roughly three quarters seen once. These data come from a study of tumor-infiltrating lymphocytes in localized non-small cell lung cancer. Study-level information: Each patient gave resected tumor and non-adjacent uninvolved lung tissue.

Study-wide results and limits: TCR sequencing covered a subset of patients with enough tissue.

This TCR was sampled from a human donor with non-small cell lung cancer. Sequenced sample: uninvolved lung tissue not adjacent to the tumor.

CDR3 nucleotide sequence: TGTGCCAGCAGCTTAGGGATCTACGATACGCAGTATTTT. Its protein is CASSLGIYDTQYF. V and J are TRBV7-2 and TRBJ2-3; no firm D call. Germline V gene sequence: CDR1 SGHTA, CDR2 FQGNSA. The CDR3 extends over 13 amino acids. Trimming shortened V by 1 base and J by 6 bases, and 8 bases separated the two germline ends.